These T cell receptor beta chains were read from a single sample in a study of blood T cell repertoires in COVID-19. Profiled with immunoSEQ multiplex PCR; TCRdb holds only in-frame clones, not every one. The table has about 210,000 clones, just under 85% seen once. Sequencing input: peripheral blood. The source is a woman between 45 and 65 years old with active or convalescent COVID-19. Both conserved end residues are part of each CDR3. A D gene is named only where the DNA matches it firmly. The listing skips clone size in some rows; elsewhere it reads once, few, many or a size class.

d_call,j_call,v_call,clone_size,cdr3_length,cdr3_nt,cdr3_aa
TRBD1,TRBJ1-2,TRBV6-1,-,15,TGTGCCAGCAGTGACCCCGGACAGGGGGCTTATGGCTACACCTTC,CASSDPGQGAYGYTF
-,TRBJ1-2,TRBV19,-,16,TGTGCCAGTAGTATCGGTCGGCGACAGACCATCTATGGCTACACCTTC,CASSIGRRQTIYGYTF
-,TRBJ2-7,TRBV24-1,-,13,TGTGCCACCAGTGATCCTGACAGCTACGAGCAGTACTTC,CATSDPDSYEQYF
-,TRBJ2-1,TRBV18,-,17,TGTGCCAGCTCACCGCGGAGCGGAACTAACACCTACAATGAGCAGTTCTTC,CASSPRSGTNTYNEQFF
TRBD1,TRBJ2-2,TRBV2,-,15,TGTGCCAGCACCAATACAGGGGGCTCGACGGGGGAGCTGTTTTTT,CASTNTGGSTGELFF
-,TRBJ2-3,TRBV7-9,once,15,TGTGCCAGCAGCTTAGCCTCCTCGGGGACAGATACGCAGTATTTT,CASSLASSGTDTQYF
TRBD2,TRBJ2-3,TRBV6-5,-,14,TGTGCCAGCAGGAGCGGGGGGGTGGCAGATACGCAGTATTTT,CASRSGGVADTQYF
TRBD1,TRBJ2-1,TRBV5-5,-,15,TGTGCCAGCAGCGCCCCGGGACAGGGTCACAATGAGCAGTTCTTC,CASSAPGQGHNEQFF
-,TRBJ1-3,TRBV5-6,-,15,TGTGCCAGCAGCTTCGAGAGTCAATCTGGAAACACCATATATTTT,CASSFESQSGNTIYF
-,TRBJ2-1,TRBV2,-,12,TGTGCCAGCAGTACAGGGCCGCTTGAGCAGTTCTTC,CASSTGPLEQFF
TRBD2,TRBJ2-7,TRBV6-5,-,14,TGTGCCAGCAGGCCGGGACTAGCGTTCTACGAGCAGTACTTC,CASRPGLAFYEQYF
TRBD2,TRBJ2-1,TRBV4-1,-,15,TGCGCCAGCAGCCACGCCGACCGTAGCGGGAAGGAGCAGTTCTTC,CASSHADRSGKEQFF
-,TRBJ2-3,TRBV29-1,-,15,TGCAGCGCAAAGGGAGGGGGAGTTGGCACAGATACGCAGTATTTT,CSAKGGGVGTDTQYF
-,TRBJ1-2,TRBV5-1,-,16,TGCGCCAGCAGCTCTCACCGGACAGATCTTAACTATGGCTACACCTTC,CASSSHRTDLNYGYTF
-,TRBJ1-3,TRBV5-1,-,15,TGCGCCAGCAGCAAGACAGGAATCTCTGGAAACACCATATATTTT,CASSKTGISGNTIYF
TRBD2,TRBJ2-4,TRBV28,-,18,TGTGCCAGCAGCTCCGGAGGGGCGGGGGGGTTAGCCAAAAACATTCAGTACTTC,CASSSGGAGGLAKNIQYF
-,TRBJ2-2,TRBV10-2,-,14,TGCGCCAGCAGATCGTCGGGAGACACCGGGGAGCTGTTTTTT,CASRSSGDTGELFF
TRBD1,TRBJ1-1,TRBV7-6,-,12,TGTGCCAGCAGCTTCGACAGGGGTGAAGCTTTCTTT,CASSFDRGEAFF
-,TRBJ2-3,TRBV5-1,-,15,TGCGCCAGCAGCTTGGAAGGGACTAGCACAGATACGCAGTATTTT,CASSLEGTSTDTQYF
-,TRBJ2-2,TRBV7-9,-,10,TGTGCCAGCAGCTCTGGGGAGCTGTTTTTT,CASSSGELFF
-,TRBJ1-2,TRBV28,-,15,TGTGCCAGCAGTTTAGGCGGCCAGGGAAACTATGGCTACACCTTC,CASSLGGQGNYGYTF
TRBD1,TRBJ2-1,TRBV19,-,13,TGTGCCAGTACTGACAGGGGGTTCAATGAGCAGTTCTTC,CASTDRGFNEQFF
-,TRBJ2-6,TRBV5-4,-,15,TGTGCCAGCAGTTATCAGGCTCATGGGGCCAACGTCCTGACTTTC,CASSYQAHGANVLTF
-,TRBJ1-4,TRBV3-1/TRBV3-2,-,16,TGTGCCAGCAGCCAAAGCAACATCGCGGGGCAAGAAACCCTGTTTTTT,CASSQSNIAGQETLFF
TRBD2,TRBJ2-2,TRBV10-3,-,14,TGTGCCATCAGTGGGACTAGCCTCCACGGGGAGCTGTTTTTT,CAISGTSLHGELFF
TRBD1,TRBJ2-2,TRBV28,-,14,TGTGCCAGCAGTGGGACAGGGGACTCCGGGGAGCTGTTTTTT,CASSGTGDSGELFF
TRBD1,TRBJ1-5,TRBV3-1/TRBV3-2,-,16,TGTGCCAGCAGCCAATCCCGGGACAGGGACAATCAGCCCCAGCATTTT,CASSQSRDRDNQPQHF
TRBD1,TRBJ1-1,TRBV28,-,14,TGTGCCAGCAGTTTAAAGGACAGGGGGCCTGAAGCTTTCTTT,CASSLKDRGPEAFF
TRBD1,TRBJ1-2,TRBV5-4,-,15,TGTGCCAGCAGCTTGGACACAGGGGGCAACTATGGCTACACCTTC,CASSLDTGGNYGYTF
-,TRBJ2-2,TRBV10-2,-,14,TGCGCCAGCAGCCTGACAGGGAACACCGGGGAGCTGTTTTTT,CASSLTGNTGELFF
-,TRBJ2-2,TRBV7-3,-,15,TGTGCCAGCAGCTTACTACCAGGGCCCACCGGGGAGCTGTTTTTT,CASSLLPGPTGELFF
-,TRBJ1-5,TRBV6-6,-,17,TGTGCCAGCAGTCCCCGCCCGACTGATTTAGCTGGCCAGCCCCAGCATTTT,CASSPRPTDLAGQPQHF
TRBD1,TRBJ2-7,TRBV6-5,-,14,TGTGCCAGCAGTCGGTGGGACAGCTCCTACGAGCAGTACTTC,CASSRWDSSYEQYF
-,TRBJ2-2,TRBV3-1/TRBV3-2,-,14,TGTGCCAGCAGCCTACGAGAAACCACCGGGGAGCTGTTTTTT,CASSLRETTGELFF
-,TRBJ1-1,TRBV14,-,15,TGTGCCAGCAGCCAATTGCAGGGCGAAAACACTGAAGCTTTCTTT,CASSQLQGENTEAFF
-,TRBJ1-1,TRBV19,once,14,TGTGCCAGTAGTAAGACAGTAGTGAACACTGAAGCTTTCTTT,CASSKTVVNTEAFF
-,TRBJ1-1,TRBV28,-,12,TGTGCCGTCCAGGGGTCGAGCACTGAAGCTTTCTTT,CAVQGSSTEAFF
TRBD1,TRBJ1-2,TRBV15,-,15,TGTGCCACCAGCAGACCGGGACAGGGTAACTATGGCTACACCTTC,CATSRPGQGNYGYTF
TRBD1,TRBJ2-1,TRBV2,-,15,TGTGCCAGCACCTGGACAGGGGACCCCTACAATGAGCAGTTCTTC,CASTWTGDPYNEQFF
TRBD1,TRBJ2-5,TRBV24-1,-,16,TGTGCCACCAGTGATTTGGGGACAGGGCCTCAAGAGACCCAGTACTTC,CATSDLGTGPQETQYF
-,TRBJ1-1,TRBV14,-,17,TGTGCCAGCAGCCAAGATAGCTCGACAGTAAGTTTCACTGAAGCTTTCTTT,CASSQDSSTVSFTEAFF
-,TRBJ1-1,TRBV6-5,-,14,TGTGCCAGCAGCCGCCCCCGGGGGGAAGCTGAAGCTTTCTTT,CASSRPRGEAEAFF
TRBD1,TRBJ2-1,TRBV29-1,-,15,TGCAGCGTTGAAAGTGCTGTGACAGGGGGCTATGAGCAGTTCTTC,CSVESAVTGGYEQFF
TRBD1,TRBJ1-4,TRBV9,-,15,TGTGCCAGCAGCCGTCAGGGGGCGCCTAATGAAAAACTGTTTTTT,CASSRQGAPNEKLFF
-,TRBJ2-4,TRBV21-1,once,18,TGTGCCAGCAGCAATCGGTGGAGACGGAGTAAAAGAGGTCCCATTCAGTACTTC,CASSNRWRRSKRGPIQYF
-,TRBJ2-1,TRBV7-2,-,14,TGTGCCAGCAGCACAGGCAGGAGAGACCATGAGCAGTTCTTC,CASSTGRRDHEQFF
TRBD1,TRBJ1-1,TRBV27,-,13,TGTGCCAGCAGTTTACCAGGGGGAACTGAAGCTTTCTTT,CASSLPGGTEAFF